This TCR beta chain was found in a study of shared clonotypes between healthy human individuals. The CDR3 extends over 12 amino acids. Germline CDR1 and CDR2: SGHVS and FQNEAQ. The V end lost 1 base, the J end lost 5 bases, and 5 bases lay between the germline ends. A note on this clone: A single base separates this from a much larger clone, so it may be a read error.

Measured with immunoSEQ multiplex PCR; TCRdb has only the in-frame clones, and not every one. The table includes fewer than 400,000 clones, around 72% detected once. The receptor was derived from a man aged 30 to 45 in good health. V is TRBV7-8 and J is TRBJ2-5; D uncertain. The sequenced material came from memory CD4+ T cells sorted from blood. The sample's subset: CD45RA-negative fraction. CDR3 DNA: TGTGCCAGCAGCTTAGATCTGGAGACCCAGTACTTC. It codes for CASSLDLETQYF.